This is a list of T cell receptor beta chains from one sample in a study of blood T cells in healthy people across ages. From the 5' RACE reads, TCRdb called clonotypes with MiXCR, one entry per CDR3 protein. The sample consists of approximately 880,000 distinct CDR3 sequences, 40% to 60% of them appearing once. Sequencing was carried out using blood. The receptors derive from a man aged 25 to 45 in good health. Both conserved end residues are part of each CDR3. A D gene is named only where the DNA matches it firmly. Only part of the rows carry a size: once, few, many, or a class if the clone is expanded.

v_call: TRBV4-1
clone_size: NA
d_call: NA
j_call: TRBJ2-7
cdr3_length: 14
cdr3_aa: CASSQAGEVYEQYF
cdr3_nt: TGCGCCAGCAGCCAGGCAGGGGAGGTCTACGAGCAGTACTTC

v_call: TRBV12-3/TRBV12-4
clone_size: few
d_call: NA
j_call: TRBJ2-3
cdr3_length: 15
cdr3_aa: CASSSRASSTDTQYF
cdr3_nt: TGTGCCAGCAGTTCCAGGGCCAGCTCCACAGATACGCAGTATTTT

v_call: TRBV11-3
clone_size: NA
d_call: NA
j_call: TRBJ2-7
cdr3_length: 15
cdr3_aa: CASSSMVPLRYEQYF
cdr3_nt: TGTGCCAGCAGCTCCATGGTTCCACTGCGCTACGAGCAGTACTTC

v_call: TRBV7-9
clone_size: few
d_call: NA
j_call: TRBJ2-3
cdr3_length: 15
cdr3_aa: CASTLADREGDTQYF
cdr3_nt: TGTGCCAGCACCTTAGCGGATAGGGAAGGGGATACGCAGTATTTT

v_call: TRBV6-6
clone_size: NA
d_call: NA
j_call: TRBJ2-1
cdr3_length: 15
cdr3_aa: CASITGGSSYNEQFF
cdr3_nt: TGTGCCAGCATTACCGGGGGCAGTTCCTACAATGAGCAGTTCTTC

v_call: TRBV6-1
clone_size: NA
d_call: TRBD1
j_call: TRBJ2-4
cdr3_length: 14
cdr3_aa: CASSETGQGWFQYF
cdr3_nt: TGTGCCAGCAGTGAGACAGGACAGGGTTGGTTTCAGTACTTC

v_call: TRBV20-1
clone_size: NA
d_call: NA
j_call: TRBJ2-3
cdr3_length: 15
cdr3_aa: CSAREEGDVADTQYF
cdr3_nt: TGCAGTGCTAGAGAGGAGGGGGACGTGGCAGATACGCAGTATTTT

v_call: TRBV3-1
clone_size: NA
d_call: NA
j_call: TRBJ1-2
cdr3_length: 16
cdr3_aa: CASSQDRPARGCGYTF
cdr3_nt: TGTGCCAGCAGCCAAGATCGTCCGGCCCGCGGCTGTGGCTACACCTTC

v_call: TRBV7-2
clone_size: NA
d_call: TRBD1
j_call: TRBJ2-1
cdr3_length: 16
cdr3_aa: CASSLGTGLSLGEQFF
cdr3_nt: TGTGCCAGCAGCTTAGGGACAGGGTTGTCGTTAGGTGAGCAGTTCTTC

v_call: TRBV12-3/TRBV12-4
clone_size: few
d_call: NA
j_call: TRBJ2-1
cdr3_length: 15
cdr3_aa: CASSFQFSSYNEQFF
cdr3_nt: TGTGCCAGCAGTTTTCAGTTCAGCTCCTACAATGAGCAGTTCTTC

v_call: TRBV30
clone_size: NA
d_call: NA
j_call: TRBJ1-5
cdr3_length: 13
cdr3_aa: CAWALEGNQPQHF
cdr3_nt: TGTGCCTGGGCTTTAGAAGGGAACCAGCCCCAGCATTTT

v_call: TRBV11-3
clone_size: NA
d_call: NA
j_call: TRBJ2-3
cdr3_length: 14
cdr3_aa: CASSLRVGTDTQYF
cdr3_nt: TGTGCCAGCAGCTTAAGAGTGGGCACAGATACGCAGTATTTT